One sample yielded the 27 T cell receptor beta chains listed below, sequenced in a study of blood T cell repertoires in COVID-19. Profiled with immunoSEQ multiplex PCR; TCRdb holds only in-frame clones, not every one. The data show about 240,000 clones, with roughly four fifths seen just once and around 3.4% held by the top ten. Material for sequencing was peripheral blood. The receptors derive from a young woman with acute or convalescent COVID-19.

Here the CDR3 reads CASSLSPTTNTGELFF. CDR3 coding DNA: TGTGCCAGCAGCTTATCCCCTACCACGAACACCGGGGAGCTGTTTTTT. The chain carries TRBV7-6 and TRBJ2-2; D is ambiguous. The CDR3 is made up of 16 amino acids. V gave up 2 bases and J gave up 0 bases, with 10 bases separating them. CDR1 is SGHVS and CDR2 is FNYEAQ in the germline V gene.

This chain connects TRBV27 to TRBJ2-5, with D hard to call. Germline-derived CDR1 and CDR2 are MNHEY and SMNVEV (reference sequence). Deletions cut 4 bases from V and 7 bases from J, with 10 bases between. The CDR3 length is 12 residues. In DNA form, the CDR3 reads TGTGCCAGCAGTTCCGGTCCGGGGACCCAGTACTTC. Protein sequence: CASSSGPGTQYF.

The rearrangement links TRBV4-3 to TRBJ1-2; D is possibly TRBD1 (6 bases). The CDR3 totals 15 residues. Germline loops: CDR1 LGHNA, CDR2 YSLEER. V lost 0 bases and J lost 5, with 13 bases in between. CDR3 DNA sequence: TGCGCCAGCAGCCAAGATCTAACAGGGCTGTATGGCTACACCTTC. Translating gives CASSQDLTGLYGYTF.

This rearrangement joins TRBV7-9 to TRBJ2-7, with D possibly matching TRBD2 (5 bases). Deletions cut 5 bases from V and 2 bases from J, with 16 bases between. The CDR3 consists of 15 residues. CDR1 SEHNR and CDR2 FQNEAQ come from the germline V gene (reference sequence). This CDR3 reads CASSGLSDGTYEQYF. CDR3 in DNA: TGTGCCAGCAGCGGCCTTTCGGACGGGACCTACGAGCAGTACTTC. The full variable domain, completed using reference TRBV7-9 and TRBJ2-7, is DTGVSQNPRHKITKRGQNVTFRCDPISEHNRLYWYRQTLGQGPEFLTYFQNEAQLEKSRLLSDRFSAERPKGSFSTLEIQRTEQGDSAMYLCASSGLSDGTYEQYFGPGTRLTVT.

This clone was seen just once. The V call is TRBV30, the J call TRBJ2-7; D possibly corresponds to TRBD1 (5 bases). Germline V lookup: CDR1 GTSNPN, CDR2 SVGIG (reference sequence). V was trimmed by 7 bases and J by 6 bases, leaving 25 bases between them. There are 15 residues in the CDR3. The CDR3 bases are TGTGCCTCCTCACTACACGGGCTGGCAGGGTCCGAGCAGTACTTC. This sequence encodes CASSLHGLAGSEQYF.

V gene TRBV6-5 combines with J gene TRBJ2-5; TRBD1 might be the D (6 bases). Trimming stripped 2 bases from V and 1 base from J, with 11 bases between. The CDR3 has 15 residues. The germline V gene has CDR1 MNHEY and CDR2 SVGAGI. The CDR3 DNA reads TGTGCCAGCAGTTACCTCACAGGGCTCCAAGAGACCCAGTACTTC. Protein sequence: CASSYLTGLQETQYF.

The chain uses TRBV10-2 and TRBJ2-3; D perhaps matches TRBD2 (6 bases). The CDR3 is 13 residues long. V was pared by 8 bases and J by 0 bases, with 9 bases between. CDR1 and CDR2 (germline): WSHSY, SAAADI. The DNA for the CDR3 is TGCGCCAGCCGGACTATGAGCACAGATACGCAGTATTTT. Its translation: CASRTMSTDTQYF.

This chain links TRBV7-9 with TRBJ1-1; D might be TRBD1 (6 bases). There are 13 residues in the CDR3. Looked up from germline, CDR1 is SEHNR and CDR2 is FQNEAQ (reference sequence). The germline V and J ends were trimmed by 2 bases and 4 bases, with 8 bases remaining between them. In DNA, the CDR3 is TGTGCCAGCAGCTTAACAGGGTCCACTGAAGCTTTCTTT. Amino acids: CASSLTGSTEAFF.

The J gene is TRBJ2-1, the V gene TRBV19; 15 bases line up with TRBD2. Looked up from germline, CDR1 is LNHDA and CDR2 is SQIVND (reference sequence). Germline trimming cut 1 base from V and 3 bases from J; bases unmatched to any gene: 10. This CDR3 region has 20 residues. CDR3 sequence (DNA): TGTGCCAGTAGTATAGGGTGGGGACTAGCGGGAGGACTCCTCTACAATGAGCAGTTCTTC. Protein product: CASSIGWGLAGGLLYNEQFF.

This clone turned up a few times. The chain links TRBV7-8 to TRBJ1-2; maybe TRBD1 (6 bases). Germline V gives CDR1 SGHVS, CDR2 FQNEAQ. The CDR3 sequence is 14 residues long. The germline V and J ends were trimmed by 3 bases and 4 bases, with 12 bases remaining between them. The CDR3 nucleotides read TGTGCCAGCAGCTTCGAAACAGGGCTCTATGGCTACACCTTC. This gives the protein CASSFETGLYGYTF.

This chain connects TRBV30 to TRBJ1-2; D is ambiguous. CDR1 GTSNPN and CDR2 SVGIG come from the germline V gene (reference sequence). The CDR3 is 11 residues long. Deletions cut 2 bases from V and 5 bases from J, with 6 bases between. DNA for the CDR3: TGTGCCTGGAGTCTCGGGTATGGCTACACCTTC. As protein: CAWSLGYGYTF.

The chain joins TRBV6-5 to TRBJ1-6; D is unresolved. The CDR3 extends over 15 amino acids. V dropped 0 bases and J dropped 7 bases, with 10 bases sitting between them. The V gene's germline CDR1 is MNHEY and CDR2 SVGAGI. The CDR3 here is CASSYSVQANSPLHF. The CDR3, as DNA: TGTGCCAGCAGTTACTCTGTGCAGGCAAATTCACCCCTCCACTTT.

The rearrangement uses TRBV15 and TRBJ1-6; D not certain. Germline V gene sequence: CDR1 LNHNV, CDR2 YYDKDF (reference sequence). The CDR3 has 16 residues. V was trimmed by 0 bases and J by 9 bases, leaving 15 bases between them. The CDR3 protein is CATSRDETPLGSPLHF. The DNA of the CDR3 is TGTGCCACCAGCAGAGATGAGACTCCCCTGGGTTCACCCCTCCACTTT.

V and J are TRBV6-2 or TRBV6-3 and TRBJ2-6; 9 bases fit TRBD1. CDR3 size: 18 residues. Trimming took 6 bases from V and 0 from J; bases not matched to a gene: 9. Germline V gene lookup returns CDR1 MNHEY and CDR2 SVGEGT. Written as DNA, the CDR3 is TGTGCCAGCAGCCTGAGCCCGGGACAGGGCTCTGGGGCCAACGTCCTGACTTTC. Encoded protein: CASSLSPGQGSGANVLTF.

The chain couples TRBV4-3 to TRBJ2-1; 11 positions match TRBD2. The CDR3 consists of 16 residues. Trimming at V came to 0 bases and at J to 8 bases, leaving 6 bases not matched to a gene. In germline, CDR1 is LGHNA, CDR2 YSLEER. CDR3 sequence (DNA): TGCGCCAGCAGCCAAGATCTCACTAGCGGGAGCTATGAGCAGTTCTTC. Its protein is CASSQDLTSGSYEQFF.

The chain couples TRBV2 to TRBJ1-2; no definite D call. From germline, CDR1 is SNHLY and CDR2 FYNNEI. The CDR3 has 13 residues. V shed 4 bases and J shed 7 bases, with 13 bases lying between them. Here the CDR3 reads CASSVGEIRGYTF. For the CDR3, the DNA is TGTGCCAGCAGTGTGGGAGAAATCCGTGGCTACACCTTC.

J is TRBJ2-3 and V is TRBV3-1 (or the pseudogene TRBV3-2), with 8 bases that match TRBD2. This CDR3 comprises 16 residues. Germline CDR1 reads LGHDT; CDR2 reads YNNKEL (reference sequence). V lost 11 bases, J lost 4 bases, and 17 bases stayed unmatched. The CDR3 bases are TGTGCCCCCTCGACGGACGGGAGGGCCCGGTCAGATACGCAGTATTTT. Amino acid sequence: CAPSTDGRARSDTQYF.

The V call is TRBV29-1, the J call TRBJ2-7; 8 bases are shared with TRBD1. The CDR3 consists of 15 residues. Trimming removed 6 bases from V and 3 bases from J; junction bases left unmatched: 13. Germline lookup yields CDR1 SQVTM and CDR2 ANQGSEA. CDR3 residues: CSVQDRDRTIYEQYF. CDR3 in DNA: TGCAGCGTCCAAGACCGGGACAGGACAATCTACGAGCAGTACTTC.

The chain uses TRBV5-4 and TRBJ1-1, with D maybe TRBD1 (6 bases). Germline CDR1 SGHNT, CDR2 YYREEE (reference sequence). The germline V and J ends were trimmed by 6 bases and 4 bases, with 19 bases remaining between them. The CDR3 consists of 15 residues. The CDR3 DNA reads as TGTGCCAGCACCCCGTCCGGGGGGCTGCGCACTGAAGCTTTCTTT. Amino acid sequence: CASTPSGGLRTEAFF.

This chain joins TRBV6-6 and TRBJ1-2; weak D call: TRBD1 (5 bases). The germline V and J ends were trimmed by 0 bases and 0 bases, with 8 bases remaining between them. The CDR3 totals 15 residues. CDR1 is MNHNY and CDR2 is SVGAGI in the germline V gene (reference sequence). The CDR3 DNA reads TGTGCCAGCAGTTACTCGACAGAAGCTAACTATGGCTACACCTTC. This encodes CASSYSTEANYGYTF.

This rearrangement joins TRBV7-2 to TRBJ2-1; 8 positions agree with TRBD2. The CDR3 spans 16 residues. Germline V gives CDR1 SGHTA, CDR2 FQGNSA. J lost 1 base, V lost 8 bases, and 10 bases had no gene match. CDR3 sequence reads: CASAWASGSSYNEQFF. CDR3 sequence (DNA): TGTGCCAGCGCATGGGCAAGCGGGAGTTCCTACAATGAGCAGTTCTTC. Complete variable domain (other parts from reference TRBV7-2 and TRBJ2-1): GAGVSQSPSNKVTEKGKDVELRCDPISGHTALYWYRQSLGQGLEFLIYFQGNSAPDKSGLPSDRFSAERTGGSVSTLTIQRTQQEDSAVYLCASAWASGSSYNEQFFGPGTRLTVL.

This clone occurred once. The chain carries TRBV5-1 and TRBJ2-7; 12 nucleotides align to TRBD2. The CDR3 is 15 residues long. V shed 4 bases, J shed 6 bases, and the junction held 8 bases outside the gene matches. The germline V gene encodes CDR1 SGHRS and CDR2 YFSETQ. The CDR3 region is CASSRGLAGTSEQYF. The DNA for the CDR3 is TGCGCCAGCAGCCGCGGACTAGCGGGAACTAGCGAGCAGTACTTC.

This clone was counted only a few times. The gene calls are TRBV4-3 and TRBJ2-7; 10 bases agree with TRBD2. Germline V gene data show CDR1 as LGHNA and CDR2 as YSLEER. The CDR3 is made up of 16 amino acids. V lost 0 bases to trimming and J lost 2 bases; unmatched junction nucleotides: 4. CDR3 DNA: TGCGCCAGCAGCCAAGATCTTGGACTAGCGGCCTACGAGCAGTACTTC. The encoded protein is CASSQDLGLAAYEQYF.

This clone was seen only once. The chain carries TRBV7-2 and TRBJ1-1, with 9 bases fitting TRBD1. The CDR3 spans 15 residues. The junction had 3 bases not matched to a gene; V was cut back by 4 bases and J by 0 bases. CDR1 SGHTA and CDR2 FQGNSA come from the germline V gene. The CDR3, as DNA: TGTGCCAGCAGCTGGACAGGGGCGCTGAACACTGAAGCTTTCTTT. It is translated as CASSWTGALNTEAFF.

CDR3 amino acids: CASSRGPGSGMWDTQYF. CDR3 coding DNA: TGTGCCAGTAGTAGAGGGCCAGGGAGCGGGATGTGGGATACGCAGTATTTT. The V call is TRBV19, the J call TRBJ2-3; 7 bases line up with TRBD2. Germline V gene lookup returns CDR1 LNHDA and CDR2 SQIVND (reference sequence). Losses at the gene ends were 4 bases for V and 6 bases for J; bases not matched to a gene: 16. This CDR3 has 17 amino acids.

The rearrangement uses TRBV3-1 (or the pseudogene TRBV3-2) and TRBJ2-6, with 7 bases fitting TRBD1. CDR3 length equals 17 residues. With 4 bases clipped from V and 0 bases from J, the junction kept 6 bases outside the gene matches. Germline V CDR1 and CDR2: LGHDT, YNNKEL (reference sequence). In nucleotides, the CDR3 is TGTGCCAGCAGCCCTCTCGGACAGGCCTCTGGGGCCAACGTCCTGACTTTC. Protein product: CASSPLGQASGANVLTF.

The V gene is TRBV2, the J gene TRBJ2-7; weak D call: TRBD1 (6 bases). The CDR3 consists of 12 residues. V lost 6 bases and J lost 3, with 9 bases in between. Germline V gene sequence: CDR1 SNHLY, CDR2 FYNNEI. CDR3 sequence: CASSGTLYEQYF. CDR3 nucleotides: TGTGCCAGCAGCGGGACACTCTACGAGCAGTACTTC.